This TCR beta chain was found in a study of regulatory T cells in long-lasting Graves disease. Study-wide points: Among persistent patients, a larger number of public clonotypes were shared (2,741) than among newly diagnosed patients (just over 950).

The V and J ends lost 6 bases and 5 bases respectively, with 11 bases between them. The germline V gene has CDR1 KGHSH and CDR2 LQKENI. The CDR3 length is 13 residues. The authors built TCR beta libraries using iRepertoire HTBI primers and Arm-PCR of CDR3 regions. In the authors' methods: Identification of gene segments yielded more than 55 TRBV and roughly 15 TRBJ across samples. TCRdb independently ran MiXCR on the multiplex PCR reads; one entry per CDR3 protein. What appears here as the V and J calls and clone size reflects TCRdb's work, not the paper's. The sample has 500,000 to 700,000 distinct CDR3 sequences, roughly 15% seen once. This clonotype was counted many times. Its antigen is undetermined. Time point specified: newly diagnosed GD, antithyroid drugs for less than 3 months. Researchers made the TCR library from RNA that was extracted from PBMCs. This same sample was also part of a study on T cells in Graves' hyperthyroidism and ophthalmopathy. That paper states: Investigators excluded patients with uncontrolled infection, other autoimmune disease, pregnancy or lactation.

The receptor was isolated from a woman under 40 with Graves disease. V gene TRBV18 combines with J gene TRBJ2-1, with unresolved D. The sequences come from peripheral blood mononuclear cells (PBMCs), collected at new diagnosis, from a patient treated with antithyroid drugs. The CDR3, as DNA: TGTGCCAGCTCTTTGACACCGGACAATGAGCAGTTCTTC. Amino acid sequence: CASSLTPDNEQFF. The full variable domain, its missing parts supplied by reference TRBV18 and TRBJ2-1, is NAGVMQNPRHLVRRRGQEARLRCSPMKGHSHVYWYRQLPEEGLKFMVYLQKENIIDESGMPKERFSAEFPKEGPSILRIQQVVRGDSAAYFCASSLTPDNEQFFGPGTRLTVL.